Included here is one TCR beta chain sequence, with context. The sample comes from a study of blood T cell repertoires in COVID-19. The CDR3 covers 15 residues. V gave up 1 base and J gave up 5 bases; unmatched junction bases: 5. Per germline, CDR1 SGHVS and CDR2 FQNEAQ. As processed by the authors: Estimates of nucleated cell counts were drawn from the amplification of reference gene primers. Measured with immunoSEQ multiplex PCR; TCRdb has only the in-frame clones, and not every one. Clone size and the V and J calls come from that table; the DNA yielded D and trimming. The sample has 190,000 or so clones, around 86% seen once.

The sample taken for sequencing was peripheral blood. The source of this sequence is a man aged 40-49 years with active or convalescent COVID-19. The chain is built from TRBV7-8 and TRBJ1-1; 9 bases line up with TRBD1. CDR3 residues: CASSLGTGEGTEAFF. In nucleotides, the CDR3 is TGTGCCAGCAGCTTAGGGACAGGGGAGGGAACTGAAGCTTTCTTT.